This T cell receptor (beta chain) was captured in a study of OX40 agonist ivuxolimab in advanced cancers. Study as a whole: A mean age of around 63 years, range about 20 to 90, was recorded, and 70% to 85% were male. Allowance was made for prior anti-PD-1, anti-PD-L1 or anti-CTLA-4 therapy, and roughly 40% had some.

Germline loops: CDR1 SGHTA, CDR2 FQGNSA. The CDR3 totals 15 residues. V shed 5 bases, J shed 4 bases, and the junction held 7 bases outside the gene matches. Assay: immunoSEQ multiplex PCR; the TCRdb copy retains only in-frame clones and omits some. The sample yields 40,000 to 45,000 clones, 80% seen once. Study-wide points: CD4+ and CD8+ blood T cells expanded clonally by week 6 at 0.1 to 3.0 mg/kg. There were also nonresponders showing low normalized T-cell clonal expansion.

As to this clone: Its antigen is still unknown.

The source of this sequence is an adult with an advanced solid tumor such as melanoma, head and neck, liver or kidney cancer. The V gene is TRBV7-2, the J gene TRBJ1-2, with 10 bases aligning to TRBD1. The sample here was CD4+ or CD8+ T cells sorted from blood, taken in a trial of the OX40 agonist ivuxolimab. Here the CDR3 reads CASSERTGGGYGYTF. The DNA of the CDR3 is TGTGCCAGCAGCGAACGGACAGGGGGGGGCTATGGCTACACCTTC.